The clone carrying this TCR beta chain was recorded many times. Its specificity is not known. The data are from a study of Graves' ophthalmopathy and Graves' hyperthyroidism. Enrolled hyperthyroidism patients had a new diagnosis, a duration under 2 months, and an age of 18 to 65. Amplifying from RNA transcripts, the study obtained TCR beta CDR3 regions. Scientists carried out first-round RT-PCR using HTBI primers and then a second-round multiplex PCR. TCRdb called the multiplex PCR reads again in MiXCR, with one record for every CDR3 protein. This table holds about 370,000 distinct CDR3 sequences, 17% found once. CDR1 and CDR2 from the germline V gene are LNHDA and SQIVND (reference sequence). CDR3 length equals 13 residues. The V gene lost 5 bases and the J gene lost 5 bases, with 12 bases spanning the gap. Overall study results and limits: A model built from 13 signatures distinguished ophthalmopathy from stable hyperthyroidism with 87.88% sensitivity and around 81% specificity.

The chain employs TRBV19 and TRBJ1-1; D perhaps matches TRBD1 (6 bases). The receptor comes from an adult woman with stable Graves' hyperthyroidism. The sequencing sample was made of peripheral blood. Written as DNA, the CDR3 is TGTGCCAGTAGTCACGGACAGAAGACTGAAGCTTTCTTT. As protein: CASSHGQKTEAFF.